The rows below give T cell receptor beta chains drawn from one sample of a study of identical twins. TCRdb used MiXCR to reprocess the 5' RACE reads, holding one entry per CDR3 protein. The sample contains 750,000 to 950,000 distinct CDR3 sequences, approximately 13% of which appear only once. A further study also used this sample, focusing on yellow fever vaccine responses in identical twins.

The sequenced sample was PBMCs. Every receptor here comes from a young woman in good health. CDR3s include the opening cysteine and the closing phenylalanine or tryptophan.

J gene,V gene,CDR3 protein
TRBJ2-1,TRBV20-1,CSARATGALIGNEQFF
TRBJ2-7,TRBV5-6,CASSLGQYTYEQYF
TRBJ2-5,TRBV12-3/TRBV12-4,CASSQTTGNPQETQYF
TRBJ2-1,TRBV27,CASSLRGTTYNEQFF
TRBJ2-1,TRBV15,CATSRIIADNEQFF
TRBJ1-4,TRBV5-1,CASRVLNLPNEKLFF
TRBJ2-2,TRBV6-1,CASRLDSLLNTGELFF
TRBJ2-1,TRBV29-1,CSVARQAGGPSYNEQFF
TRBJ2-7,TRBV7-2,CASSLVSGQGPRTSGYRGLYEQYF
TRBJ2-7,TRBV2,CASSEALAGFYEQYF
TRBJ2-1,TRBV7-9,CASSPSLNSYNEQFF
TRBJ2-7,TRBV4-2,CASSQDGEGLLGLYEQYF
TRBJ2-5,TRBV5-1,CASSLLQLQETQYF
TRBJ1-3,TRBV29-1,CSVDGTDDSGNTIYF
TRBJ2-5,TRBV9,CASSVAAGQETQYF
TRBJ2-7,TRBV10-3,CAISPGRGEQYF
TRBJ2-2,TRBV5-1,CASSHTTYRDGTGELFF
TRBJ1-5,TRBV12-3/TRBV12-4,CASSLTTGGNQPQHF
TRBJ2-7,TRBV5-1,CASSLNLALPYEQYF
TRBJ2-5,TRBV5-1,CASSRGGTGGEETQYF
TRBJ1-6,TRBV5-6,CASSPRRVSGNSPLHF
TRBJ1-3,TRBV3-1,CASSQGLENTIYF
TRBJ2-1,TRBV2,CASIERTGTYNEQFF
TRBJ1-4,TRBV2,CASSEVALGEKLFF
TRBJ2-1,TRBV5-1,CASSLVLLPYNEQFF
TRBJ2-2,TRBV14,CASSQVAGWTGELFF
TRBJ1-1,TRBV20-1,CSARHTSLNTEAFF
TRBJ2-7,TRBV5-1,CASSPRTAQAFYEQYF
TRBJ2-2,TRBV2,CASPLLGGRDTANTGELFF
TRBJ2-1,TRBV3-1,CASSQLAGENEQFF
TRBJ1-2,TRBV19,CASRGVFSNYGYTF
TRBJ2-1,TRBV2,CASSEDSPYNEQFF
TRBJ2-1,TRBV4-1,CASSQPRGGAYNEQFF
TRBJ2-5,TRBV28,CASSLGASGAETQYF
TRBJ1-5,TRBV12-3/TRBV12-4,CASRILGGNQPQHF
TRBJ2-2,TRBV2,CASRNRDRITGELFF
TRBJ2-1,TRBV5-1,CASKDLGGTSYNEQFF
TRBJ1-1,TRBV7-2,CASSLLSSQNTEAFF
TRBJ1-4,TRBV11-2,CASSAHSTEKLFF
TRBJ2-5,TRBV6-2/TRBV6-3,CASSSLSDREGETQYF